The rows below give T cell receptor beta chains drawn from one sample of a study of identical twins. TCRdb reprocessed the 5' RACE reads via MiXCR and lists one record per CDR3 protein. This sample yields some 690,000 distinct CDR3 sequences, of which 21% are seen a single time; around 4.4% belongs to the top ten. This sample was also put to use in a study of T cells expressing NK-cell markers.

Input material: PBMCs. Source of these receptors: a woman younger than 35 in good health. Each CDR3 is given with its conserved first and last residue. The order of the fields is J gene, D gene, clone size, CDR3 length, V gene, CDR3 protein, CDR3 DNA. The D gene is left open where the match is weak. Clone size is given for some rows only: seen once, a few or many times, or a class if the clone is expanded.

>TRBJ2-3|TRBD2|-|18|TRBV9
CASSVGLAGAGSTDTQYF
TGTGCCAGCAGCGTAGGACTAGCGGGAGCGGGAAGCACAGATACGCAGTATTTT
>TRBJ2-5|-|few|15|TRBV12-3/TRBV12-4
CASSLSTGRQETQYF
TGTGCCAGCAGTTTAAGTACAGGGCGGCAAGAGACCCAGTACTTC
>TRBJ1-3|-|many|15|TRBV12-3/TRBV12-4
CASSTGQPGGNTIYF
TGTGCCAGCAGTACTGGACAGCCCGGTGGAAACACCATATATTTT
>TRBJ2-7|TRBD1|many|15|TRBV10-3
CAISDSGTGIYEQYF
TGTGCCATCAGTGACTCCGGGACAGGGATCTACGAGCAGTACTTC
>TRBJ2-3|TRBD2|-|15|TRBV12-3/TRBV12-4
CASSRRSGGTDTQYF
TGTGCCAGCAGTAGAAGGAGCGGGGGCACAGATACGCAGTATTTT
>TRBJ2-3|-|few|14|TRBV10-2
CATTLVESTDTQYF
TGCGCCACCACCCTGGTGGAAAGCACAGATACGCAGTATTTT
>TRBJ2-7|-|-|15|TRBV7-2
CASSLAGTGDYEQYF
TGTGCCAGCAGCTTAGCCGGGACGGGGGATTACGAGCAGTACTTC
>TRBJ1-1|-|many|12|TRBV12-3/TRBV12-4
CASQGGNTEAFF
TGTGCCAGTCAAGGGGGGAACACTGAAGCTTTCTTT
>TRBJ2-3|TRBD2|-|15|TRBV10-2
CASSEKVAGADTQYF
TGCGCCAGCAGTGAGAAGGTAGCGGGGGCAGATACGCAGTATTTT
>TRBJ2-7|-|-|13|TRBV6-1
CASTRRDGNEQYF
TGTGCCAGCACCCGCAGGGATGGTAACGAGCAGTACTTC
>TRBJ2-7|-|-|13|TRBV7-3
CASSPTGSLEQYF
TGTGCCAGCAGCCCGACAGGTTCCCTCGAGCAGTACTTC
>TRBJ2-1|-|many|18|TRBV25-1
CASSEWNKGGDNYNEQFF
TGTGCCAGCAGTGAATGGAATAAGGGGGGCGATAACTACAATGAGCAGTTCTTC